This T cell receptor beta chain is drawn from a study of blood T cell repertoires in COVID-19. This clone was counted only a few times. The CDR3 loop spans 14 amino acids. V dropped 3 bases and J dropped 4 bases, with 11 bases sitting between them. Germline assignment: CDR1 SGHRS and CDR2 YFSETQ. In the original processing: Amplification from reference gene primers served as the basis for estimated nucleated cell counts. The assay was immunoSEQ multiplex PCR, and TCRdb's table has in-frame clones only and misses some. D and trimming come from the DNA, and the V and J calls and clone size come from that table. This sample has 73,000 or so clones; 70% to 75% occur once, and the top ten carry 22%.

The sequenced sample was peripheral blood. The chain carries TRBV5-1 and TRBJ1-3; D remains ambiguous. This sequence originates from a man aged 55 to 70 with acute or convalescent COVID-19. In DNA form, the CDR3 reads TGCGCCAGCAGCTCGGGGTCTATGGGAAACACCATATATTTT. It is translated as CASSSGSMGNTIYF.